This entry lists 16 T cell receptor beta chains sequenced from one sample in a study of shared clonotypes between healthy human individuals. TCRdb's copy holds only in-frame clones and misses some; the assay was immunoSEQ multiplex PCR. The profile covers some 1.4 million clones, with roughly 96% appearing a single time and about 1.2% taken by the ten largest. The sequenced sample consisted of naive CD4+ T cells sorted from blood. Subset denoted: CD45RA+ positively selected. The receptors originated from a man aged 30-40 years in good health.

This rearrangement joins TRBV10-3 to TRBJ1-1; 7 bases are shared with TRBD1. In germline, CDR1 is ENHRY, CDR2 SYGVKD. CDR3 length: 16 amino acids. V dropped 3 bases and J dropped 5; count of bases not matched to a gene: 12. CDR3 in amino acids: CAISDRGAGGWTEAFF. The CDR3 region has the DNA TGTGCCATCAGTGACCGAGGGGCAGGGGGATGGACTGAAGCTTTCTTT.

The chain carries TRBV2 and TRBJ1-2; D is uncertain. CDR3 length equals 12 residues. Germline CDR1 is SNHLY and CDR2 is FYNNEI. Trimming took off 4 bases at V and 8 bases at J, with 11 bases between the two ends. The CDR3 sequence: CASSVIVQGYTF. CDR3 in DNA: TGTGCCAGCAGTGTAATCGTCCAAGGCTACACCTTC. The full variable domain, its missing parts supplied by reference TRBV2 and TRBJ1-2, is EPEVTQTPSHQVTQMGQEVILRCVPISNHLYFYWYRQILGQKVEFLVSFYNNEISEKSEIFDDQFSVERPDGSNFTLKIRSTKLEDSAMYFCASSVIVQGYTFGSGTRLTVV.

This chain links TRBV5-8 with TRBJ2-7, with unresolved D. Trimming removed 2 bases at V and 0 bases at J, with 6 bases between. The CDR3 spans 13 residues. CDR1 is SGHTS, CDR2 YDEGEE, per germline. CDR3 nucleotide sequence: TGTGCCAGCAGCTTAGGGTACTCCTACGAGCAGTACTTC. Translated: CASSLGYSYEQYF.

Concerning this clone itself: In the same sample, other DNA sequences code for this CDR3. The genes are TRBV7-9 and TRBJ2-7; D is undetermined. Germline assignment: CDR1 SEHNR and CDR2 FQNEAQ (reference sequence). The CDR3 is 11 amino acids. V was pared by 6 bases and J by 1 base, with 4 bases between. The CDR3 bases are TGTGCCAGCAGTCATTCCTACGAGCAGTACTTC. This translates into CASSHSYEQYF.

V usage is TRBV18 and J usage is TRBJ1-5; TRBD1 is a possible D gene (6 bases). V lost 1 base, J lost 7 bases, and 17 bases lay in between. This CDR3 spans 16 amino acids. Germline CDR1 KGHSH, CDR2 LQKENI. Here the CDR3 DNA reads TGTGCCAGCTCACCACGGGTGGCAGGGGAGGGACAGCCCCAGCATTTT. Translation: CASSPRVAGEGQPQHF.

The rearrangement links TRBV28 to TRBJ1-2; D gene uncertain. The CDR3 covers 12 residues. Germline loops: CDR1 MDHEN, CDR2 SYDVKM. V lost 3 bases and J 4 bases, leaving 6 bases between the germline ends. The CDR3 region has the DNA TGTGCCAGCAGTTTGAGACTCTATGGCTACACCTTC. This gives the protein CASSLRLYGYTF.

The CDR3 region is CASSQVGTEFEKLFF. The CDR3 DNA reads as TGTGCCAGCAGCCAAGTCGGGACAGAGTTTGAAAAACTGTTTTTT. This sequence joins TRBV14 and TRBJ1-4, with 7 bases aligning to TRBD1. Trimming removed 1 base from V and 7 bases from J; junction bases left unmatched: 6. Germline V lookup: CDR1 SGHDN, CDR2 FVKESK. The CDR3 is 15 amino acids.

The gene calls are TRBV14 and TRBJ1-1; D unresolved. In germline, CDR1 is SGHDN, CDR2 FVKESK. The CDR3 spans 13 residues. V was trimmed by 3 bases and J by 1 base, leaving 6 bases between them. The CDR3 DNA sequence: TGTGCCAGCAGCCATGGTCCGAACACTGAAGCTTTCTTT. Translated: CASSHGPNTEAFF.

The genes are TRBV5-1 and TRBJ1-1; D gene ambiguous. The germline CDR1 and CDR2 sequences are SGHRS and YFSETQ. The V end lost 4 bases, the J end lost 4 bases, and 14 bases lay between the germline ends. The CDR3 sequence is 14 residues long. CDR3: CASSPDPPGTEAFF. The CDR3 nucleotides read TGCGCCAGCAGCCCTGACCCCCCCGGCACTGAAGCTTTCTTT.

The V gene is TRBV28, the J gene TRBJ2-1; 10 positions match TRBD2. The CDR3 is made up of 13 amino acids. The V gene's germline CDR1 is MDHEN and CDR2 SYDVKM. CDR3 in amino acids: CALASGGYNEQFF. The CDR3 coding sequence is TGTGCTCTGGCTAGCGGGGGATACAATGAGCAGTTCTTC.

This CDR3 reads CASKGLAGVLALSSYSTDTQYF. CDR3 sequence (DNA): TGTGCCAGCAAGGGACTAGCGGGAGTGTTGGCCCTGTCATCATACAGCACAGATACGCAGTATTTT. J is TRBJ2-3 and V is TRBV28; 14 bases agree with TRBD2. Germline CDR1 and CDR2: MDHEN and SYDVKM. This CDR3 spans 22 amino acids. Trimming removed 7 bases from V and 0 bases from J; junction bases left unmatched: 21.

The rearrangement uses TRBV29-1 and TRBJ2-2; 9 bases are shared with TRBD1. Germline assignment: CDR1 SQVTM and CDR2 ANQGSEA. This CDR3 is 14 amino acids long. Unmatched junction bases numbered 5, after V lost 4 bases and J lost 5 bases. CDR3 amino acids: CSVVGDRDTGELFF. CDR3 nucleotides: TGCAGCGTTGTCGGGGACAGGGATACCGGGGAGCTGTTTTTT.

The genes are TRBV5-1 and TRBJ1-2; D is possibly TRBD1 (5 bases). Germline-derived CDR1 and CDR2 are SGHRS and YFSETQ. The V end lost 7 bases, the J end lost 8 bases, and 18 bases lay between the germline ends. This CDR3 is built from 13 residues. The CDR3 reads CASSAEGLGGYTF. As DNA, the CDR3 is TGCGCCAGCTCCGCGGAGGGGTTAGGCGGCTACACCTTC.

The gene calls are TRBV6-5 and TRBJ2-1; no definite D call. The CDR3 is 13 amino acids. Trimming cost V 7 bases and J 2 bases, with 9 bases left between them. Germline values: CDR1 MNHEY, CDR2 SVGAGI. Written as DNA, the CDR3 is TGTGCCAGCATTGACCACGCCTACAATGAGCAGTTCTTC. This encodes CASIDHAYNEQFF.

The V and J genes are TRBV10-3 and TRBJ1-2; D gene uncertain. This CDR3 has 12 residues. The V and J ends lost 4 bases and 4 bases respectively, with 7 bases between them. Germline loops: CDR1 ENHRY, CDR2 SYGVKD. CDR3 amino acids: CAISGHSYGYTF. As DNA, the CDR3 is TGTGCCATCAGTGGACACAGCTATGGCTACACCTTC.

V gene TRBV4-3 combines with J gene TRBJ2-7; no definite D call. The CDR3 runs to 14 residues. V was shortened by 6 bases and J by 2 bases, with 14 bases between the two germline ends. Germline loops: CDR1 LGHNA, CDR2 YSLEER. CDR3 nucleotide sequence: TGCGCCAGCAGTCCGCAAGGGCTAGCCTACGAGCAGTACTTC. Its protein product is CASSPQGLAYEQYF.